Here is one T cell receptor beta chain with its context. The target antigen is unknown. TCRdb re-analysed the 5' RACE reads in MiXCR, keeping a single row per CDR3 protein. This sample has 510,000 or so distinct CDR3 sequences, with under 25% found just once. This specimen belongs to a study of T cells after yellow fever vaccination. Germline V gene sequence: CDR1 MNHEY, CDR2 SVGEGT. V shed 0 bases and J shed 9 bases, with 12 bases lying between them. The CDR3 consists of 14 residues. Regarding the study as a whole: Shared CD4/CD8 clonotypes were a small share, likely from convergent recombination. Clones from primary vaccination mostly reappeared after the booster (roughly 95% CD4, around 90% CD8).

The clonotype comes from a man under 40 who received the YFV17D yellow fever vaccine. V is TRBV6-2 or TRBV6-3 and J is TRBJ2-1, with a weak D call TRBD2 (6 bases). Here the sequenced sample was PBMCs, taken 15 days after the yellow fever booster vaccination. The chain's CDR3 is CASSYSRGGVEQFF. The CDR3 DNA follows: TGTGCCAGCAGTTACTCTAGGGGCGGGGTTGAGCAGTTCTTC.